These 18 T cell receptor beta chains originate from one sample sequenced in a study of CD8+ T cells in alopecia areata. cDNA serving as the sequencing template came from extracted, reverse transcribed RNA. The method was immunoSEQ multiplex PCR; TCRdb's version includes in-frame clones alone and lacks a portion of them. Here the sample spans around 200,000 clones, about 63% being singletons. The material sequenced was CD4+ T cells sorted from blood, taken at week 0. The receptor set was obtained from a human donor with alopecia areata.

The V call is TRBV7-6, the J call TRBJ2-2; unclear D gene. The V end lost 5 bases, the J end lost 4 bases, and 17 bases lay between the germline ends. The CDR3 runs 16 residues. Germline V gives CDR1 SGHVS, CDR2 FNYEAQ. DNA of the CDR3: TGTGCCAGCAGCAAAGCCCCGAGTTTGGTCACCGGGGAGCTGTTTTTT. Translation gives CASSKAPSLVTGELFF.

CDR3 DNA sequence: TGCAGTGACGGACAGGTGTTCACTGAAGCTTTCTTT. Its protein is CSDGQVFTEAFF. The V call is TRBV29-1, the J call TRBJ1-1; 7 bases fit TRBD1. Germline V CDR1 and CDR2: SQVTM, ANQGSEA. The CDR3 sequence is 12 residues long.

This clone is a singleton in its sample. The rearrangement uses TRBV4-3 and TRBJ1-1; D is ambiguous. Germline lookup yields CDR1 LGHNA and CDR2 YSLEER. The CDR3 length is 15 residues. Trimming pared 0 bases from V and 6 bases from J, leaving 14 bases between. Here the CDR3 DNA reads TGCGCCAGCAGCCAAGACTATAGTGGGTTCGCTGAAGCTTTCTTT. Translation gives CASSQDYSGFAEAFF.

The DNA for the CDR3 is TGTGCCAGCGTGTCTCAAGAGACCCAGTACTTC. Its translation is CASVSQETQYF. V gene TRBV6-5 combines with J gene TRBJ2-5; no reliable D call. CDR3 length: 11 residues. The V end was cut by 8 bases, the J end by 2 bases, with 6 bases between. From germline, CDR1 is MNHEY and CDR2 SVGAGI.

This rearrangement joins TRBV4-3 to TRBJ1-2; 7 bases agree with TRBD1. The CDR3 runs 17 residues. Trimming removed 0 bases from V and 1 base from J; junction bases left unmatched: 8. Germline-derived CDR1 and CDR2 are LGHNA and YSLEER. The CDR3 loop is CASSQEGRAGGNYGYTF. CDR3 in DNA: TGCGCCAGCAGCCAAGAAGGCAGGGCAGGGGGTAACTATGGCTACACCTTC.

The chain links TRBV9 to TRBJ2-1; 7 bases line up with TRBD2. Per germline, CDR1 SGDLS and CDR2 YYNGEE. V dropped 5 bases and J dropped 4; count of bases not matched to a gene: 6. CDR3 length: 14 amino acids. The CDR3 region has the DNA TGTGCCAGCAGTAACGGGGGAGGGTACAATGAGCAGTTCTTC. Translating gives CASSNGGGYNEQFF. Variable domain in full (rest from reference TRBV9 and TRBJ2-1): DSGVTQTPKHLITATGQRVTLRCSPRSGDLSVYWYQQSLDQGLQFLIQYYNGEERAKGNILERFSAQQFPDLHSELNLSSLELGDSALYFCASSNGGGYNEQFFGPGTRLTVL.

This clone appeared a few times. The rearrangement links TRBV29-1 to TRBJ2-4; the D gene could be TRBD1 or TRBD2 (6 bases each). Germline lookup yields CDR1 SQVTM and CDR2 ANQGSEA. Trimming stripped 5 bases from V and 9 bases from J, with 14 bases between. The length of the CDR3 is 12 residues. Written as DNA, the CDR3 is TGCAGCGTTATACAGGGAGGCGCCATTCAGTACTTC. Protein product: CSVIQGGAIQYF.

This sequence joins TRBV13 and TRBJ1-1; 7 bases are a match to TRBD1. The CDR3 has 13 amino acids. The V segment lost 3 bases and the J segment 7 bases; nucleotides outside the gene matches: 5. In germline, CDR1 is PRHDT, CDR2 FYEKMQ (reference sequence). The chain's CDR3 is CASSFRGDSEAFF. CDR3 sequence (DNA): TGTGCCAGCAGCTTTCGTGGGGACAGTGAAGCTTTCTTT.

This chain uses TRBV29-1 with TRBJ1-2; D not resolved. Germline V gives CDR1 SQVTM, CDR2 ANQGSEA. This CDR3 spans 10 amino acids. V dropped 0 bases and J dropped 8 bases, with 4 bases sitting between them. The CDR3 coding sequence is TGCAGCGTTGAAGATCTCGGCTACACCTTC. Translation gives CSVEDLGYTF.

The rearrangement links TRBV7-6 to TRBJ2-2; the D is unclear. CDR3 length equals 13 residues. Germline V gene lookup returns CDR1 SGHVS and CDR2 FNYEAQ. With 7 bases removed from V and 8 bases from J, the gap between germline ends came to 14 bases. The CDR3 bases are TGTGCCAGCAACGCTCCCGGAGCTGGGGAGCTGTTTTTT. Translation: CASNAPGAGELFF.

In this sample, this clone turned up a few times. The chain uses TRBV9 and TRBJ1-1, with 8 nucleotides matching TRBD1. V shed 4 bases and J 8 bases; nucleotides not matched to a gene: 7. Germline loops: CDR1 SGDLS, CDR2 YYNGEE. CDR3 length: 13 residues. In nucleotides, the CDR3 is TGTGCCAGCAGCATGGGACAGGCAACGGAAGCTTTCTTT. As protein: CASSMGQATEAFF.

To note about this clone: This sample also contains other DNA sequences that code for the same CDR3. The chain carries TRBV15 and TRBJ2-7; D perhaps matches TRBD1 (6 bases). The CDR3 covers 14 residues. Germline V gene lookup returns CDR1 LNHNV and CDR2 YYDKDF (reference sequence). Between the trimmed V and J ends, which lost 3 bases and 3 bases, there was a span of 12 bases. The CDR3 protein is CATSRTGLNYEQYF. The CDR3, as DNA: TGTGCCACCAGCAGGACAGGTCTTAACTACGAGCAGTACTTC.

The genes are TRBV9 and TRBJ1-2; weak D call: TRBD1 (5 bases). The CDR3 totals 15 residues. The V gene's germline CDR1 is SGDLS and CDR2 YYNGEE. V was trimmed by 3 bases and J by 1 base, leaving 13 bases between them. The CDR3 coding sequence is TGTGCCAGCAGCGAGGGCGTGACAGTTAACTATGGCTACACCTTC. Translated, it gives CASSEGVTVNYGYTF.

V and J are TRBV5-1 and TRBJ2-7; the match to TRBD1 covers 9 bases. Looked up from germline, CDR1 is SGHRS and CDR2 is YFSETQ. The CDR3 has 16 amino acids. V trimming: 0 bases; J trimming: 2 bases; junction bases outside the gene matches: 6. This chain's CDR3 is CASSLAPGQGAYEQYF. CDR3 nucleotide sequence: TGCGCCAGCAGCTTGGCCCCGGGACAGGGCGCCTACGAGCAGTACTTC.

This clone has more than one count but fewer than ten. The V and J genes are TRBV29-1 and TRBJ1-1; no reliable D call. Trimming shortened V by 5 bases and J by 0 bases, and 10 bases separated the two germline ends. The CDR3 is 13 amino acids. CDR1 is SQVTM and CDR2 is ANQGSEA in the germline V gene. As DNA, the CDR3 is TGCAGCGTTCAGCCCTTGATGAACACTGAAGCTTTCTTT. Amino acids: CSVQPLMNTEAFF.

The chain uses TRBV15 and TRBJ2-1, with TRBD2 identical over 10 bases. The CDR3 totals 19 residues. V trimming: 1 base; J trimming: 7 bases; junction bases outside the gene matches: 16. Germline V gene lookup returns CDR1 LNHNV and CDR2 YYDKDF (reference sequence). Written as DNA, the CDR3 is TGTGCCACCAGCAGAGGGGTCACGCTAGCGGGGGCCCCAGCTAATGAGCAGTTCTTC. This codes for CATSRGVTLAGAPANEQFF. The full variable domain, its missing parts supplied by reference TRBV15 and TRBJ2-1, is DAMVIQNPRYQVTQFGKPVTLSCSQTLNHNVMYWYQQKSSQAPKLLFHYYDKDFNNEADTPDNFQSRRPNTSFCFLDIRSPGLGDTAMYLCATSRGVTLAGAPANEQFFGPGTRLTVL.

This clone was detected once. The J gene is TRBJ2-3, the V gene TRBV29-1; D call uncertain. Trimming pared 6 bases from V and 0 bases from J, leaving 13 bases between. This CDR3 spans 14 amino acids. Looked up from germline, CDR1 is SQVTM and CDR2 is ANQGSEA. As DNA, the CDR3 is TGCAGCGTAGCCTCCAAGTCTAGCACAGATACGCAGTATTTT. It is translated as CSVASKSSTDTQYF.

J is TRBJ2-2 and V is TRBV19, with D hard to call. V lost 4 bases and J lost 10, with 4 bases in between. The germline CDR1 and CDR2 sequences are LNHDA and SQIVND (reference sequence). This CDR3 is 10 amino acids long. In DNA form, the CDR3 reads TGTGCCAGTAGTAATGTGGAGCTGTTTTTT. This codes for CASSNVELFF.